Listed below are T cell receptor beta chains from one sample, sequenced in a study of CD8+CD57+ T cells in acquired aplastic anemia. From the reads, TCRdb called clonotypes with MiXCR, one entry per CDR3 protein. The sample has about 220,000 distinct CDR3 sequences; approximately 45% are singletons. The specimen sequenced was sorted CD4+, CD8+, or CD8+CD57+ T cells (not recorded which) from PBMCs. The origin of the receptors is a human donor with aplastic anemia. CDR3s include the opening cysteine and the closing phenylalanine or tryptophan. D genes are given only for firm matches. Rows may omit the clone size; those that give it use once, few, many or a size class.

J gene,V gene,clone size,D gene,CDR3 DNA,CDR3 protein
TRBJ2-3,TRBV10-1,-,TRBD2,TGCGCCAGGCTAGCGGGGGGGCCAGATACGCAGTATTTT,CARLAGGPDTQYF
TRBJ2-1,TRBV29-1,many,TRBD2,TGCAGCGTTCGGACTAGCGGCTACAATGAGCAGTTCTTC,CSVRTSGYNEQFF
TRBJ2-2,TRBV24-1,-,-,TGTGCCACCAGTGTGCAGGGGCCAAAGGCCGGGGAGCTGTTTTTT,CATSVQGPKAGELFF
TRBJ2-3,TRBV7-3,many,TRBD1,TGTGCCAGCAGCGAGGGGACAGCTAGGGTGGACGATACGCAGTATTTT,CASSEGTARVDDTQYF
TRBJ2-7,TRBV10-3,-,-,TGTGCCAGCACCCTGGGTTCAGTAGCTTCGGGCGAGCAGTACTTC,CASTLGSVASGEQYF
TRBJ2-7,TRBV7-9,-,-,TGTGCCAGCAGTCGTCTTAATGGGCCGAGCTACGAGCAGTACTTC,CASSRLNGPSYEQYF
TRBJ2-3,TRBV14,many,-,TGTGCCAGCAGCCAAGATAGTTCGGGCCGGGATACGCAGTATTTT,CASSQDSSGRDTQYF
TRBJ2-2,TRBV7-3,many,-,TGTGCCAGCAGCTTAATATCCGGGGAGCTGTTTTTT,CASSLISGELFF
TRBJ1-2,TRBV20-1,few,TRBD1,TGCAGTGCTAGAGATTCGGACAGGGAGACCGACTCTAACTATGGCTACACCTTC,CSARDSDRETDSNYGYTF
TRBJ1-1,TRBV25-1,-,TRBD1,TGTGCCAGGCCGTTTATCCAGGGGGCGCCCACTGAAGCTTTCTTT,CARPFIQGAPTEAFF
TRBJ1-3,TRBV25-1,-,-,TGTGCCAGCAGTGGATTACAGGACTACTCTGGAAACACCATATATTTT,CASSGLQDYSGNTIYF
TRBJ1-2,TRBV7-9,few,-,TGTGCCAGCAGCTTAACGGGGAATCTTTACGGCTACACCTTC,CASSLTGNLYGYTF
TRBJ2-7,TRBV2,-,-,TGTGCCAGCAAGCGGGACAGCTCCTACGAGCAGTACTTC,CASKRDSSYEQYF
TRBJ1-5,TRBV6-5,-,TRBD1,TGTGCCAGCGGGACTGGACAGGGCGACCATCAGCCCCAGCATTTT,CASGTGQGDHQPQHF
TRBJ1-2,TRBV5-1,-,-,TGCGCCAGCAGCCCGGACGGGTTCAGGGATGGCTACACCTTC,CASSPDGFRDGYTF
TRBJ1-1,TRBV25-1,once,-,TGTGCCAGCAGTGAGGCCACCACAGCGATGAACACTGAAGCTTTCTTT,CASSEATTAMNTEAFF
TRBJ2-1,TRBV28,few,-,TGTGCCAGCAGCCAAGGAGACAATGAGCAGTTCTTC,CASSQGDNEQFF
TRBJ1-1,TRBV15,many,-,TGTGCCACCAGCAGAACGGGGCGCGGGACTGAAGCTTTCTTT,CATSRTGRGTEAFF
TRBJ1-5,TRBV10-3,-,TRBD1,TGTGCCATCAGTACCGACAGGGAACCCAATCAGCCCCAGCATTTT,CAISTDREPNQPQHF
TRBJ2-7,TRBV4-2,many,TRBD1,TGTGCCAGCAGCCAAGAATTCGGACAGGGGCACTACGAGCAGTACTTC,CASSQEFGQGHYEQYF
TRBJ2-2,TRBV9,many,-,TGTGCCAGCAGTCGGGGCACCGGGGAGCTGTTTTTT,CASSRGTGELFF
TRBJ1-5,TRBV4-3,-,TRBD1,TGCGCCAGCAGCCCCGGGCAGGGGGCTATGGGCAATCAGCCCCAGCATTTT,CASSPGQGAMGNQPQHF
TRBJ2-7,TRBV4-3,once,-,TGCGCCAGCGGCCAAGATGCCCTAGTATTGAGCGAGCAGTACTTC,CASGQDALVLSEQYF
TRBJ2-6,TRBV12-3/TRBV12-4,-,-,TGTGCCAGCACCATGGGGGGGGCGACTGGGGCCAACGTCCTGACTTTC,CASTMGGATGANVLTF
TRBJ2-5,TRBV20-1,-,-,TGCAGCATGGGACCGCGGAGCCAAGAGACCCAGTACTTC,CSMGPRSQETQYF
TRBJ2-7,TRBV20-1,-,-,TGCAGTGCTAGAGAGCGTGGTTGGGAGCAGTACTTC,CSARERGWEQYF
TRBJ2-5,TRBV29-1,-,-,TGCAGCGTTGGGTCCTCCCGAGAGACCCAGTACTTC,CSVGSSRETQYF
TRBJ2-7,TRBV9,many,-,TGTGCCAGCAGCGTAGGCACCTCCTACGAGCAGTACTTC,CASSVGTSYEQYF
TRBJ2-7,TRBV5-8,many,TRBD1,TGTGCCAGCAGCTTGGTCAACAGGGGTTCCTACGAGCAGTACTTC,CASSLVNRGSYEQYF
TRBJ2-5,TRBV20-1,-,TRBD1,TGCAGTGCTAGAGAGGACAGGGATGACACCCAGTACTTC,CSAREDRDDTQYF
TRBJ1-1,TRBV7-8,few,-,TGTGCCAGCAGCTTAGAGGGGGAAGCTTTCTTT,CASSLEGEAFF
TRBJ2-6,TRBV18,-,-,TGTGCCAGCTCTCCGGACCGAGCCAACGTCCTGACTTTC,CASSPDRANVLTF
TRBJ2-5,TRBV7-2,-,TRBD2,TGTGCCAGCAGCGTTGCGGGGGGGGGAGAGACCCAGTACTTC,CASSVAGGGETQYF
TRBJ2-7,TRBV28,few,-,TGTGCCAGCAGTTGGGGGAAGTACTACGAGCAGTACTTC,CASSWGKYYEQYF
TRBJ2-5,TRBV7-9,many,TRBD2,TGTGCCAGCAGCCCCCGAGGCGGGAGATGGTACGGGGAAGAGACCCAGTACTTC,CASSPRGGRWYGEETQYF
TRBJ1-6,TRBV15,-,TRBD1,TGTGCCACAAACCGGGACAGAGACGATCCACCCCTCCACTTT,CATNRDRDDPPLHF
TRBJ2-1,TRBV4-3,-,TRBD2,TGCGCCAGCAGCCCCGGGACTAGCGGGGTGGTGGCCTACAATGAGCAGTTCTTC,CASSPGTSGVVAYNEQFF
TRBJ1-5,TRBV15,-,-,TGTGCCACCAGCAGACAGGGCGGGGATCAGCCCCAGCATTTT,CATSRQGGDQPQHF
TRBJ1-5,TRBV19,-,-,TGTGCCAGTAGTATCGCCTACAATCAGCCCCAGCATTTT,CASSIAYNQPQHF
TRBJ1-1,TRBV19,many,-,TGTGCCAGTATGACGTTGAAGGGCCGATTTAACACTGAAGCTTTCTTT,CASMTLKGRFNTEAFF
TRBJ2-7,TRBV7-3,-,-,TGTGCCAGCAGCCTCTACGACGAGGGTGAGCAGTACTTC,CASSLYDEGEQYF
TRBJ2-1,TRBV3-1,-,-,TGTGCCATCAGTGAGAGTCCTGACCTCCTCTACAATGAGCAGTTCTTC,CAISESPDLLYNEQFF
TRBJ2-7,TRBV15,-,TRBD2,TGTGCCGCCAGCAGCGAGACTAGCGGGGTTCTATACGAGCAGTACTTC,CAASSETSGVLYEQYF
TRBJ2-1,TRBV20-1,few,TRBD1,TGCAGTACCACAAAACAGGGGAATGAGCAGTTCTTC,CSTTKQGNEQFF
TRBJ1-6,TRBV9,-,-,TGTGCCAGCAGCGCCGGGCAGGTACGCTCCTATAATTCACCCCTCCACTTT,CASSAGQVRSYNSPLHF
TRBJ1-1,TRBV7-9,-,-,TGTGCCAGCAGCTTAGTTGGAACGGTTGAAGCTTTCTTT,CASSLVGTVEAFF
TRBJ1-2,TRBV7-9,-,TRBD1,TGTGCCAGCAGCCCAGGGGTGTCAGGGGGCGTAGATGGCTACACCTTC,CASSPGVSGGVDGYTF
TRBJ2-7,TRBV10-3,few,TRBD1,TGTGCCATCAGTGGGGGACAGGTCCTCACCTACGAGCAGTACTTC,CAISGGQVLTYEQYF
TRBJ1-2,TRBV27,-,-,TGTGCCAGCAGTTACGGGGGGAGTAACTATGGCTACACCTTC,CASSYGGSNYGYTF
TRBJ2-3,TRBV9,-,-,TGTGCCAGCAGCGTAGATAATAGGGGAGTTTACACAGATACGCAGTATTTT,CASSVDNRGVYTDTQYF
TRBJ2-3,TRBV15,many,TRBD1,TGTGCCACCAGCCCGGGACAGGATACTAGCACAGATACGCAGTATTTT,CATSPGQDTSTDTQYF
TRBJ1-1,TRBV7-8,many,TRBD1,TGTGCCAGCAGACCAACCCGGGACAGGGGGGTTTATGAAGCTTTCTTT,CASRPTRDRGVYEAFF
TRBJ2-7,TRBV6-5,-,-,TGTGCCAGCAGGACCAGGGCGAACTCCTACGAGCAGTACTTC,CASRTRANSYEQYF
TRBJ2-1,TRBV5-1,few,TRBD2,TGCGCCAGCAGCTTAAGGACTAGCGGGGGCTCTTACAATGAGCAGTTCTTC,CASSLRTSGGSYNEQFF
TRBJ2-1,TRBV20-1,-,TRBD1,TGCAGTTCCCCGGGACAGGGATCCAATGAGCAGTTCTTC,CSSPGQGSNEQFF